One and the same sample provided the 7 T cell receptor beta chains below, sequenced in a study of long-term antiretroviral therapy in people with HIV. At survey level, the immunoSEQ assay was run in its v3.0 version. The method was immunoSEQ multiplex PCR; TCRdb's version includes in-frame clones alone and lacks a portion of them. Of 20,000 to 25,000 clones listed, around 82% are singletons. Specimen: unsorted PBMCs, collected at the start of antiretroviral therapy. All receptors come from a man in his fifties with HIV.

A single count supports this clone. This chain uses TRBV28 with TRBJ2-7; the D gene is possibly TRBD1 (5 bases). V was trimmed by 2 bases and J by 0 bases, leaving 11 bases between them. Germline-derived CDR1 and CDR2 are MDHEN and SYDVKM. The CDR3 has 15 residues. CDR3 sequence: CASSLGRANSYEQYF. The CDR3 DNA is TGTGCCAGCAGTTTAGGCAGGGCCAACTCCTACGAGCAGTACTTC.

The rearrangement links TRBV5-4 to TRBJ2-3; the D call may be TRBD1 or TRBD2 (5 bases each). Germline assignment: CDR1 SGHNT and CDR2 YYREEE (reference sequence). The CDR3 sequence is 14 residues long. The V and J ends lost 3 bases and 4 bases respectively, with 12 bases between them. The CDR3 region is CASSWVGRADTQYF. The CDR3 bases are TGTGCCAGCAGCTGGGTGGGGCGGGCAGATACGCAGTATTTT.

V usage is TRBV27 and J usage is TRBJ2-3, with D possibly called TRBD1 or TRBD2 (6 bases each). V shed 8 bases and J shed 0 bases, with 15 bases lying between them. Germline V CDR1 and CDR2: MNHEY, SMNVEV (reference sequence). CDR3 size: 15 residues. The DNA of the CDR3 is TGTGCCAGCCGGGGGACACCATCGAGCACAGATACGCAGTATTTT. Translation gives CASRGTPSSTDTQYF.

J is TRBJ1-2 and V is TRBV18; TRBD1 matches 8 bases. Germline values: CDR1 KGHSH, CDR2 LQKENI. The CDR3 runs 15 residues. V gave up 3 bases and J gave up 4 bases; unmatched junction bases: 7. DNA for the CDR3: TGTGCCAGCTCACCCGGGACAGGCCTTTTCTATGGCTACACCTTC. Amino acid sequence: CASSPGTGLFYGYTF. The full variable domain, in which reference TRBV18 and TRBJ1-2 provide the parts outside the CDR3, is NAGVMQNPRHLVRRRGQEARLRCSPMKGHSHVYWYRQLPEEGLKFMVYLQKENIIDESGMPKERFSAEFPKEGPSILRIQQVVRGDSAAYFCASSPGTGLFYGYTFGSGTRLTVV.

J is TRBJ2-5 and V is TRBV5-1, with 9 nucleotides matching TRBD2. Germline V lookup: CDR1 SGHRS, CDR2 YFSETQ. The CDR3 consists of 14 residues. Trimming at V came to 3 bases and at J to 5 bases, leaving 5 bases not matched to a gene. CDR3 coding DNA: TGCGCCAGCAGCTCTAGCGGGGTAGGGGAGACCCAGTACTTC. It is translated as CASSSSGVGETQYF.

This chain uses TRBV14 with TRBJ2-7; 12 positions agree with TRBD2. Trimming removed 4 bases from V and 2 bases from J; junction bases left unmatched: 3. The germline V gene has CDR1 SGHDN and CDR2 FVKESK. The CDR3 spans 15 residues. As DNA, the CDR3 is TGTGCCAGCAGCCTAGGACTAGCGGGACCCTACGAGCAGTACTTC. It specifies CASSLGLAGPYEQYF. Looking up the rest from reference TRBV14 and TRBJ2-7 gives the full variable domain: EAGVTQFPSHSVIEKGQTVTLRCDPISGHDNLYWYRRVMGKEIKFLLHFVKESKQDESGMPNNRFLAERTGGTYSTLKVQPAELEDSGVYFCASSLGLAGPYEQYFGPGTRLTVT.

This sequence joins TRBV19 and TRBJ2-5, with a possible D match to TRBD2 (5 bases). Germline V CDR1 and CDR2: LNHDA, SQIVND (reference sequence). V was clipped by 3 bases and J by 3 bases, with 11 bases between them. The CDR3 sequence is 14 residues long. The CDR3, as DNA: TGTGCCAGTAGTATTGGGCTAGCAGAAGAGACCCAGTACTTC. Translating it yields CASSIGLAEETQYF. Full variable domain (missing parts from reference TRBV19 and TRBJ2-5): DGGITQSPKYLFRKEGQNVTLSCEQNLNHDAMYWYRQDPGQGLRLIYYSQIVNDFQKGDIAEGYSVSREKKESFPLTVTSAQKNPTAFYLCASSIGLAEETQYFGPGTRLLVL.